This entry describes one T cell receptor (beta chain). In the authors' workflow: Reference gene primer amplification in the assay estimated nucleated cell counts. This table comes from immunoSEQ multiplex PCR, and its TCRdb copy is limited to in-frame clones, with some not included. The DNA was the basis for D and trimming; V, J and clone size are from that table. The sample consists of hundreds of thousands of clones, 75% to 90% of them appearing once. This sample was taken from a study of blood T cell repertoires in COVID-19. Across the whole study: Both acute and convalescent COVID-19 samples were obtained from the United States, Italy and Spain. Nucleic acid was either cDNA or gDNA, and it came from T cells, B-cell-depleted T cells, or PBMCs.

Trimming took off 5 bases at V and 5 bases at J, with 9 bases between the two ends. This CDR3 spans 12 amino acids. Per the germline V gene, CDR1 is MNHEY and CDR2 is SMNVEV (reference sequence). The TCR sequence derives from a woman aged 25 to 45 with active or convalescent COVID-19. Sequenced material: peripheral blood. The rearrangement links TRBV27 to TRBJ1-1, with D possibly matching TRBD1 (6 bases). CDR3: CASSVTGTEAFF. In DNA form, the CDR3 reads TGTGCCAGCAGTGTTACAGGGACTGAAGCTTTCTTT.